Each of the 18 T cell receptor beta chains below was sequenced from the same sample in a study of regulatory T cells in long-lasting Graves disease. Arm-PCR of CDR3 regions and iRepertoire HTBI primers were used to build TCR beta libraries. TCRdb itself ran the multiplex PCR reads through MiXCR, one entry per CDR3 protein. The table shows around 430,000 distinct CDR3 sequences, with approximately 22% occurring only once. The time point is: persistent/refractory GD, antithyroid drugs over 5 years with positive TRAb. From RNA extracted from PBMCs, the TCR library was made. The sample was peripheral blood mononuclear cells (PBMCs), taken when the disease was refractory, from a patient treated with antithyroid drugs. Every receptor here comes from a female donor with Graves disease.

This clonotype was detected many times. This chain uses TRBV11-2 with TRBJ2-5; no firm D call. The length of the CDR3 is 11 residues. Trimming took off 6 bases at V and 7 bases at J, with 9 bases between the two ends. The V gene's germline CDR1 is SGHAT and CDR2 FQNNGV. CDR3 in DNA: TGTGCCAGCAGTGATTCAGTGACCCAGTACTTC. Translation gives CASSDSVTQYF.

The V call is TRBV14, the J call TRBJ1-2, with D unresolved. V was trimmed by 6 bases and J by 8 bases, leaving 16 bases between them. CDR3 length: 13 residues. Per germline, CDR1 SGHDN and CDR2 FVKESK. The CDR3 loop reads CASRDVPGSGYTF. The CDR3 nucleotides are TGTGCCAGCAGAGATGTGCCGGGTAGCGGCTACACCTTC.

This clonotype has only a few counts. This chain connects TRBV7-3 to TRBJ2-1, with D unclear. CDR1 and CDR2 from the germline V gene are SGHTA and FQGTGA. The CDR3 runs 15 residues. Trimming stripped 6 bases from V and 8 bases from J, with 20 bases between. CDR3 nucleotide sequence: TGTGCCAGCAGTCCGAATCTGGGCCTCGCGCATGAGCAGTTCTTC. Protein: CASSPNLGLAHEQFF.

To note about this clonotype: A much more abundant neighbour one base away suggests this may be a read error. The chain recombines TRBV7-9 with TRBJ2-5; tentative D call: TRBD2 (5 bases). In germline, CDR1 is SEHNR, CDR2 FQNEAQ (reference sequence). This CDR3 is built from 14 residues. V was shortened by 8 bases and J by 5 bases, with 18 bases between the two germline ends. For the CDR3, the DNA is TGTGCCAGCGGCTCCCTGGGAGCAGAGGAGACCCAGTACTTC. It translates to CASGSLGAEETQYF.

This clonotype came up many times. This chain uses TRBV28 with TRBJ1-5; the D is unclear. The V gene lost 6 bases and the J gene lost 1 base, with 10 bases spanning the gap. The CDR3 length is 14 residues. Germline V gene sequence: CDR1 MDHEN, CDR2 SYDVKM. CDR3 coding DNA: TGTGCCAGCAGGCAGTCGAAGAGCAATCAGCCCCAGCATTTT. Protein product: CASRQSKSNQPQHF.

This clonotype has more than one count but fewer than ten. CDR3 in amino acids: CASSLRWPMNTEAFF. The CDR3 DNA reads as TGTGCCAGCAGCTTACGGTGGCCTATGAACACTGAAGCTTTCTTT. The chain uses TRBV13 and TRBJ1-1; D unclear. V was pared by 2 bases and J by 0 bases, with 10 bases between. The CDR3 is made up of 15 amino acids. CDR1 PRHDT and CDR2 FYEKMQ come from the germline V gene (reference sequence).

The rearrangement uses TRBV12-3 or TRBV12-4 and TRBJ2-1, with D possibly being TRBD2 (6 bases). V dropped 7 bases and J dropped 7 bases, with 14 bases sitting between them. The CDR3 has 13 residues. CDR3 sequence (DNA): TGTGCCAGCACCACCGGGACTCATAATGAGCAGTTCTTC. It specifies CASTTGTHNEQFF.

In its sample, this clonotype was seen many times. The chain combines TRBV15 with TRBJ2-5; the D is unclear. This CDR3 comprises 16 residues. Germline-derived CDR1 and CDR2 are LNHNV and YYDKDF (reference sequence). Trimming stripped 2 bases from V and 1 base from J, with 14 bases between. As DNA, the CDR3 is TGTGCCACCAGCAGACGAGGCCAGATGACCCAAGAGACCCAGTACTTC. Protein: CATSRRGQMTQETQYF.

V and J are TRBV19 and TRBJ2-2, with unresolved D. V dropped 7 bases and J dropped 5 bases, with 5 bases sitting between them. CDR3 length: 11 residues. Germline V gene lookup returns CDR1 LNHDA and CDR2 SQIVND (reference sequence). The CDR3 region has the DNA TGTGCCAGTAAGGGAACCGGGGAGCTGTTTTTT. Protein: CASKGTGELFF.

This clonotype was found many times. V and J are TRBV6-5 and TRBJ1-5; D remains unclear. V dropped 3 bases and J dropped 2 bases, with 8 bases sitting between them. CDR1 MNHEY and CDR2 SVGAGI come from the germline V gene. CDR3 length: 14 amino acids. CDR3 nucleotide sequence: TGTGCCAGCAGTTATGGTAACGGCAATCAGCCCCAGCATTTT. This gives the protein CASSYGNGNQPQHF.

This clonotype was seen only a few times. The chain combines TRBV9 with TRBJ1-2, with D unresolved. Germline V lookup: CDR1 SGDLS, CDR2 YYNGEE. V lost 0 bases and J lost 1, with 13 bases in between. This CDR3 spans 16 amino acids. The CDR3 DNA reads as TGTGCCAGCAGCGTAGGGCAGGAGATGATTAACTATGGCTACACCTTC. Encoded protein: CASSVGQEMINYGYTF. The full variable domain, completed using reference TRBV9 and TRBJ1-2, is DSGVTQTPKHLITATGQRVTLRCSPRSGDLSVYWYQQSLDQGLQFLIQYYNGEERAKGNILERFSAQQFPDLHSELNLSSLELGDSALYFCASSVGQEMINYGYTFGSGTRLTVV.

This clonotype was recorded many times. CDR3 protein: CASSLARQVGNTIYF. In nucleotides, the CDR3 is TGTGCCAGCAGCTTAGCCCGACAGGTTGGAAACACCATATATTTT. The gene calls are TRBV7-2 and TRBJ1-3, with D perhaps TRBD1 (6 bases). Trimming left V 0 bases short and J 3 bases short, with 9 bases between. The CDR3 consists of 15 residues. Germline V gene data show CDR1 as SGHTA and CDR2 as FQGNSA.

CDR3 in DNA: TGTGCCAGCAGTTTTACAGGGGGCTTGACCCAGTACTTC. Translating it yields CASSFTGGLTQYF. V gene TRBV12-3 or TRBV12-4 combines with J gene TRBJ2-5; TRBD1 aligns across 9 bases. Germline trimming cut 3 bases from V and 7 bases from J; bases unmatched to any gene: 3. This CDR3 has 13 amino acids.

This clonotype was seen many times. The V gene is TRBV28, the J gene TRBJ1-1; D not certain. The V end was cut by 8 bases, the J end by 4 bases, with 11 bases between. Germline loops: CDR1 MDHEN, CDR2 SYDVKM. The CDR3 length is 12 residues. CDR3 protein: CASGRVPTEAFF. Written as DNA, the CDR3 is TGTGCCAGCGGTAGGGTGCCCACTGAAGCTTTCTTT.

This clonotype was seen a few times. The chain has TRBV19 and TRBJ1-6, with 9 bases matching TRBD1. The CDR3 is 15 amino acids. Germline CDR1 LNHDA, CDR2 SQIVND (reference sequence). The V gene end was trimmed by 6 bases and the J gene end by 5 bases; junction bases not matched to a gene: 5. CDR3 DNA: TGTGCCAGTAGGCCACAGGGGGCGGATAATTCACCCCTCCACTTT. Its translation is CASRPQGADNSPLHF.

Only a few counts were recorded for this clonotype. The chain has TRBV6-1 and TRBJ2-2, with TRBD2 as a possible D gene (7 bases). V lost 8 bases, J lost 7 bases, and 14 bases lay in between. From germline, CDR1 is MNHNS and CDR2 SASEGT. The CDR3 totals 13 residues. The CDR3: CASGTGGLGELFF. CDR3 nucleotides: TGTGCCAGCGGGACGGGGGGCCTCGGGGAGCTGTTTTTT.

This clonotype was observed many times. The V call is TRBV7-2, the J call TRBJ2-7; D unclear. The CDR3 is 15 amino acids. Trimming removed 0 bases from V and 1 base from J, with 10 bases in between. Germline V lookup: CDR1 SGHTA, CDR2 FQGNSA. Here the CDR3 reads CASSLATAPSYEQYF. CDR3 nucleotide sequence: TGTGCCAGCAGCTTAGCCACAGCCCCATCCTACGAGCAGTACTTC. Full variable domain (missing parts from reference TRBV7-2 and TRBJ2-7): GAGVSQSPSNKVTEKGKDVELRCDPISGHTALYWYRQSLGQGLEFLIYFQGNSAPDKSGLPSDRFSAERTGGSVSTLTIQRTQQEDSAVYLCASSLATAPSYEQYFGPGTRLTVT.

This clonotype was counted ten times or more. The chain has TRBV28 and TRBJ1-5; 7 nucleotides align to TRBD1. This CDR3 spans 15 amino acids. V shed 4 bases and J 0 bases; nucleotides not matched to a gene: 3. The germline V gene has CDR1 MDHEN and CDR2 SYDVKM. CDR3 protein: CASSSGTDSNQPQHF. The CDR3 bases are TGTGCCAGCAGTTCCGGGACAGATAGCAATCAGCCCCAGCATTTT.